This TCR beta chain was sequenced for a study of shared clonotypes between healthy human individuals. Whole-study findings and limits: With a few donors compared, 5% to 5.5% of naive CD4 clonotypes were shared. Rarefaction demonstrated incomplete sorted-subset sequencing despite large depth. Having only a few donors restricted how much genetic and exposure-history diversity was captured.

The deep-level immunoSEQ assay was used. Clones were sequenced by immunoSEQ multiplex PCR, and TCRdb holds only the in-frame ones, with some missing. This table has around 2.1 million clones, about 93% appearing once. To note about this clone: Its antigen is undetermined.

Positive CCR7 selection of CD45RO-negative cells yielded the naive CD8 cells, and terminally differentiated effector memory CD45RA+ cells were excluded. V was pared by 4 bases and J by 7 bases, with 7 bases of the junction left unmatched. The CDR3 extends over 13 amino acids. Germline V gene data show CDR1 as SQVTM and CDR2 as ANQGSEA. The receptor's source is a man aged 18-30 years in good health. Some clones in this sample may be carry-over from other donors' samples. This chain uses TRBV29-1 with TRBJ2-7, with 10 bases matching TRBD2. The sequencing sample was made of naive CD8+ T cells from PBMCs. The DNA for the CDR3 is TGCAGCGTTGCTGGAGCGGGAGGGTGGGAGCAGTACTTC. Protein sequence: CSVAGAGGWEQYF.